The present T cell receptor (beta chain) was sequenced within a study of blood T cell repertoires in COVID-19. Overall study context: PBMCs, B-cell-depleted T cells, or T cells provided the cDNA or gDNA that made up the material.

Methods used by the authors: Counts of nucleated cells, estimated from reference gene primer amplification, were obtained. Libraries were prepared by immunoSEQ multiplex PCR; TCRdb keeps only in-frame clonotypes and omits some of them. V and J calls and clone size come straight from that table; D and trimming were deduced from the DNA. The table includes 150,000 to 200,000 clones, about 88% detected once. Germline trimming cut 0 bases from V and 4 bases from J; bases unmatched to any gene: 10. The CDR3 covers 18 residues. Germline V gene sequence: CDR1 SGHRS, CDR2 YFSETQ. Sequenced material: peripheral blood. The TCR originated in a man between 18 and 29 years old with acute or convalescent COVID-19. The chain joins TRBV5-1 to TRBJ1-5; 10 positions match TRBD1. CDR3 region: CASSLEGQGIWRNQPQHF. The CDR3, as DNA: TGCGCCAGCAGCTTGGAGGGACAGGGGATTTGGAGGAATCAGCCCCAGCATTTT.